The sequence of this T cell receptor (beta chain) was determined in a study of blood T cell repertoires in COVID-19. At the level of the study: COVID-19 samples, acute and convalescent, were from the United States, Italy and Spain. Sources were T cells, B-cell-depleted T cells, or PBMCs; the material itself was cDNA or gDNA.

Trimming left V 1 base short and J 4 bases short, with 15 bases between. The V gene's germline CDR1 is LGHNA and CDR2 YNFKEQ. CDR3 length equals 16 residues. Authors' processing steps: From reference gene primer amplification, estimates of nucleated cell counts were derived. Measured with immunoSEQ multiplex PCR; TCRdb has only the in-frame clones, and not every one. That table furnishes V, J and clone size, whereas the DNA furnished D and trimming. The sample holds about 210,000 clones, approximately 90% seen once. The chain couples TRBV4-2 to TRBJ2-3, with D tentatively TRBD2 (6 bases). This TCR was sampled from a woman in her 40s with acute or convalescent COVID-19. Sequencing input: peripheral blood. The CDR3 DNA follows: TGTGCCAGCAGCCAAGGTATAGCGGAGGGCCCAGATACGCAGTATTTT. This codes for CASSQGIAEGPDTQYF.